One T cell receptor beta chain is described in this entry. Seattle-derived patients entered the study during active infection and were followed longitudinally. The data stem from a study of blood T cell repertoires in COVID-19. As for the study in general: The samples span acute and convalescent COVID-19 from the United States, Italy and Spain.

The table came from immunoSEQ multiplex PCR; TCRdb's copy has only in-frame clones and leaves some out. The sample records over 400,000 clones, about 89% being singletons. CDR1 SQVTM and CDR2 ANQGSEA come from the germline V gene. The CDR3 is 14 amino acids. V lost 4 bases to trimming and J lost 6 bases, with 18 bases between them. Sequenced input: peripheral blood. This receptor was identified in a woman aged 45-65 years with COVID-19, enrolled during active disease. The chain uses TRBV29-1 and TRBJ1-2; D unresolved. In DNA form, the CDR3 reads TGCAGCGTTGGAATCCCGGGTATCGCGGATGGCTACACCTTC. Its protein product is CSVGIPGIADGYTF.